One and the same sample provided the 27 T cell receptor beta chains below, sequenced in a study of Ad26.COV2.S vaccination and SARS-CoV-2 variants. Treatment: 15 to 20 received Ad26.COV2.S at low or high dose, single or two shots; several received placebo; per-sample allocation not given. Samples analyzed were those drawn on day 63 after the first vaccine or placebo injection. Clones were read by immunoSEQ multiplex PCR, and TCRdb kept only the in-frame ones, dropping some. The table lists a few hundred thousand clones, roughly 90% of them singletons. The sample consisted of peripheral blood, taken in a trial of Ad26.COV2.S vaccine versus placebo. These receptors were taken from a person aged 18-65 years who received the Ad26.COV2.S COVID-19 vaccine or a placebo.

The J gene is TRBJ2-1, the V gene TRBV27, with D tentatively TRBD1 or TRBD2 (6 bases each). Germline CDR1 reads MNHEY; CDR2 reads SMNVEV (reference sequence). V lost 7 bases, J lost 5 bases, and 12 bases lay in between. The CDR3 is made up of 13 amino acids. CDR3 amino acids: CASMRGADNEQFF. The CDR3 nucleotides are TGTGCCAGCATGAGGGGGGCCGACAATGAGCAGTTCTTC.

This clone was seen a single time. The J gene is TRBJ2-3, the V gene TRBV2; D unresolved. V gave up 5 bases and J gave up 1 base, with 4 bases separating them. CDR3 length equals 12 residues. CDR1 is SNHLY and CDR2 is FYNNEI in the germline V gene. CDR3 nucleotide sequence: TGTGCCAGCAGTTGGGGCACAGATACGCAGTATTTT. This gives the protein CASSWGTDTQYF.

CDR3 residues: CASSEVGVGSETQYF. Here the CDR3 DNA reads TGTGCCAGCAGTGAAGTTGGGGTAGGGTCGGAGACCCAGTACTTC. This rearrangement joins TRBV2 to TRBJ2-5; D is uncertain. Germline CDR1 SNHLY, CDR2 FYNNEI. The CDR3 totals 15 residues. Trimming pared 1 base from V and 5 bases from J, leaving 14 bases between.

J is TRBJ1-3 and V is TRBV6-1; possibly TRBD1 for D (6 bases). Germline V gives CDR1 MNHNS, CDR2 SASEGT. V was cut by 8 bases and J by 3 bases, with 11 bases left in between. The CDR3 is 13 residues long. CDR3 in amino acids: CASYRDNGNTIYF. The CDR3 nucleotides are TGTGCCAGCTACCGGGACAATGGAAACACCATATATTTT.

This chain connects TRBV7-9 to TRBJ1-2; D gene uncertain. Trimming cost V 3 bases and J 8 bases, with 22 bases left between them. From germline, CDR1 is SEHNR and CDR2 FQNEAQ (reference sequence). The CDR3 extends over 16 amino acids. The CDR3 nucleotides read TGTGCCAGCAGCTTTAATCTGGGTCGGGTGGGCGGCGGCTACACCTTC. Its protein product is CASSFNLGRVGGGYTF.

This chain connects TRBV6-2 or TRBV6-3 to TRBJ1-2; TRBD1 might be the D (5 bases). Germline V lookup: CDR1 MNHEY, CDR2 SVGEGT. The V end was cut by 1 base, the J end by 9 bases, with 15 bases between. The CDR3 consists of 14 residues. CDR3 sequence: CASSYWGSQESYTF. CDR3 sequence (DNA): TGTGCCAGCAGTTACTGGGGGAGTCAAGAGAGCTACACCTTC.

The chain uses TRBV11-2 and TRBJ2-1; D remains ambiguous. The CDR3 runs 12 residues. V was cut by 5 bases and J by 8 bases, with 10 bases left in between. Germline lookup yields CDR1 SGHAT and CDR2 FQNNGV. In nucleotides, the CDR3 is TGTGCCAGCAGCGTTAGGGTGCATGAGCAGTTCTTC. It is translated as CASSVRVHEQFF.

This clone appeared a single time. The chain is built from TRBV30 and TRBJ1-1; no clear D. V lost 2 bases and J 1 base, leaving 8 bases between the germline ends. This CDR3 has 13 residues. CDR1 and CDR2 (germline): GTSNPN, SVGIG (reference sequence). The CDR3 here is CAWSPRWNTEAFF. CDR3 bases: TGTGCCTGGAGTCCGAGGTGGAACACTGAAGCTTTCTTT.

The rearrangement links TRBV7-9 to TRBJ2-7, with unresolved D. V lost 2 bases and J 3 bases, leaving 17 bases between the germline ends. The CDR3 is made up of 16 amino acids. Germline loops: CDR1 SEHNR, CDR2 FQNEAQ (reference sequence). CDR3 DNA: TGTGCCAGCAGCTTAACCACCAGCCCACACTACTACGAGCAGTACTTC. The encoded protein is CASSLTTSPHYYEQYF. Together with reference TRBV7-9 and TRBJ2-7, the CDR3 gives the full variable domain: DTGVSQNPRHKITKRGQNVTFRCDPISEHNRLYWYRQTLGQGPEFLTYFQNEAQLEKSRLLSDRFSAERPKGSFSTLEIQRTEQGDSAMYLCASSLTTSPHYYEQYFGPGTRLTVT.

V is TRBV10-3 and J is TRBJ1-1; no firm D call. Trimming took off 4 bases at V and 1 base at J, with 7 bases between the two ends. The CDR3 consists of 13 residues. Germline V gives CDR1 ENHRY, CDR2 SYGVKD. CDR3 DNA sequence: TGTGCCATCAGTGTCGAACAGAACACTGAAGCTTTCTTT. Translation: CAISVEQNTEAFF.

The chain couples TRBV10-1 to TRBJ1-4; 7 nucleotides agree with TRBD1. J was trimmed by 7 bases and V by 4 bases; bases with no gene match: 9. CDR3 length: 15 residues. Germline values: CDR1 WNHNN, CDR2 SYGVQD (reference sequence). This CDR3 is CASSANRGRGEKLFF. In nucleotides, the CDR3 is TGCGCCAGCAGTGCGAACAGGGGTCGGGGTGAAAAACTGTTTTTT.

The sample holds a few counts of this clone. This rearrangement joins TRBV4-3 to TRBJ1-4, with D possibly matching TRBD1 (6 bases). V was shortened by 2 bases and J by 8 bases, with 12 bases between the two germline ends. The CDR3 runs to 14 residues. Germline V lookup: CDR1 LGHNA, CDR2 YSLEER. CDR3 sequence (DNA): TGCGCCAGCAGCCAATCAGGGGCAAGAGAAAAACTGTTTTTT. Translation: CASSQSGAREKLFF.

This clone was recorded only once. The chain employs TRBV7-9 and TRBJ2-7, with D hard to call. Trimming took 0 bases from V and 4 from J, leaving 10 bases between them. The CDR3 totals 14 residues. Germline V gene lookup returns CDR1 SEHNR and CDR2 FQNEAQ (reference sequence). CDR3 sequence (DNA): TGTGCCAGCAGCTTAGCGGTTAAGGGTTACGAGCAGTACTTC. This translates into CASSLAVKGYEQYF.

The J gene is TRBJ2-7, the V gene TRBV19; D remains unclear. From germline, CDR1 is LNHDA and CDR2 SQIVND (reference sequence). The CDR3 has 13 amino acids. V was clipped by 3 bases and J by 4 bases, with 10 bases between them. CDR3 in DNA: TGTGCCAGTAGTATGGGAAATTTGTACGAGCAGTACTTC. This sequence encodes CASSMGNLYEQYF.

V is TRBV6-5 and J is TRBJ1-3, with D uncertain. The V gene lost 0 bases and the J gene lost 1 base, with 4 bases spanning the gap. The CDR3 runs to 14 residues. Germline-derived CDR1 and CDR2 are MNHEY and SVGAGI. CDR3 residues: CASSYSMSGNTIYF. DNA of the CDR3: TGTGCCAGCAGTTACTCGATGTCTGGAAACACCATATATTTT.

Comment on this clone: Its ends do not fully match the called genes, so a read error is possible. The chain combines TRBV28 with TRBJ2-7; D may be TRBD2 (6 bases). Germline CDR1 reads MDHEN; CDR2 reads SYDVKM. The CDR3 sequence is 13 residues long. The CDR3 region is CASKTGLSSEQYF. The DNA of the CDR3 is TGTGCCAGCAAAACGGGACTTTCCTCCGAGCAGTACTTC. Together with reference TRBV28 and TRBJ2-7, the CDR3 gives the full variable domain: DVKVTQSSRYLVKRTGEKVFLECVQDMDHENMFWYRQDPGLGLRLIYFSYDVKMKEKGDIPEGYSVSREKKERFSLILESASTNQTSMYLCASKTGLSSEQYFGPGTRLTVT.

This CDR3 is CASSVDGTAQETQYF. CDR3 DNA: TGTGCCAGCAGCGTAGACGGGACTGCCCAAGAGACCCAGTACTTC. The J gene is TRBJ2-5, the V gene TRBV9, with D tentatively TRBD2 (6 bases). The CDR3 has 15 residues. The V end lost 0 bases, the J end lost 1 base, and 10 bases lay between the germline ends. Germline V gene lookup returns CDR1 SGDLS and CDR2 YYNGEE.

The V gene is TRBV10-3, the J gene TRBJ1-1, with D possibly TRBD1 on 5 matching bases. Trimming took 0 bases from V and 7 from J, leaving 12 bases between them. The CDR3 runs to 14 residues. CDR1 is ENHRY and CDR2 is SYGVKD in the germline V gene. The chain's CDR3 is CAISESYWDREAFF. CDR3 nucleotides: TGTGCCATCAGTGAGTCGTACTGGGACCGTGAAGCTTTCTTT.

The chain has TRBV6-4 and TRBJ2-1; the match to TRBD1 covers 12 bases. V gave up 6 bases and J gave up 7 bases; unmatched junction bases: 7. The CDR3 is made up of 15 amino acids. Germline CDR1 MRHNA, CDR2 SNTAGT. CDR3 sequence: CASRAGQGAKNEQFF. In nucleotides, the CDR3 is TGTGCCAGCAGGGCGGGACAGGGGGCGAAGAATGAGCAGTTCTTC.

The chain has TRBV10-3 and TRBJ2-3; D is ambiguous. This CDR3 region has 14 residues. The germline gives CDR1 ENHRY, CDR2 SYGVKD. Trimming cost V 2 bases and J 1 base, with 7 bases left between them. The DNA for the CDR3 is TGTGCCATCAGTGAGCTAACTCGCACAGATACGCAGTATTTT. Its protein product is CAISELTRTDTQYF.

The CDR3 spells CAWSGTGGEKLFF. The CDR3 bases are TGTGCCTGGAGCGGGACCGGGGGTGAAAAACTGTTTTTT. V usage is TRBV30 and J usage is TRBJ1-4, with D possibly matching TRBD1 (5 bases). The CDR3 length is 13 residues. In germline, CDR1 is GTSNPN, CDR2 SVGIG (reference sequence). V lost 3 bases to trimming and J lost 7 bases, with 12 bases between them.

This chain connects TRBV7-2 to TRBJ2-3, with TRBD2 matching over 12 bases. This CDR3 is 13 amino acids long. With 6 bases clipped from V and 7 bases from J, the junction kept 2 bases outside the gene matches. Germline values: CDR1 SGHTA, CDR2 FQGNSA. CDR3 nucleotides: TGTGCCAGCAGTACTAGCGGGAGGAATACGCAGTATTTT. Translation gives CASSTSGRNTQYF.

The genes are TRBV6-6 and TRBJ1-2; D call uncertain. The germline CDR1 and CDR2 sequences are MNHNY and SVGAGI (reference sequence). CDR3 length: 14 residues. V gave up 2 bases and J gave up 5 bases, with 12 bases separating them. Written as DNA, the CDR3 is TGTGCCAGCAGTTACATAGGGAATAGTTATGGCTACACCTTC. Translation: CASSYIGNSYGYTF.

The chain combines TRBV2 with TRBJ2-1, with D unclear. The V gene's germline CDR1 is SNHLY and CDR2 FYNNEI. The CDR3 loop spans 14 amino acids. V gave up 9 bases and J gave up 0 bases, with 12 bases separating them. As DNA, the CDR3 is TGTGCCAGTACGCCCTTGAGCTCCTACAATGAGCAGTTCTTC. Its translation is CASTPLSSYNEQFF.

The CDR3: CASSPSGRSTDTQYF. In DNA form, the CDR3 reads TGTGCCAGCAGCCCTAGCGGGAGGAGCACAGATACGCAGTATTTT. V is TRBV11-2 and J is TRBJ2-3, with TRBD2 matching 11 bases. Trimming cost V 5 bases and J 0 bases; bases outside gene matches: 1. Germline-derived CDR1 and CDR2 are SGHAT and FQNNGV. The CDR3 contains 15 residues.

The chain is built from TRBV6-2 or TRBV6-3 and TRBJ2-7, with D maybe TRBD1 (6 bases). The V gene lost 2 bases and the J gene lost 0 bases, with 11 bases spanning the gap. The CDR3 loop spans 15 amino acids. Per the germline V gene, CDR1 is MNHEY and CDR2 is SVGEGT. The DNA of the CDR3 is TGTGCCAGCAGTTACGGGACATCGAGCTCCTACGAGCAGTACTTC. Its protein product is CASSYGTSSSYEQYF.

This clone is a singleton in its sample. V and J are TRBV9 and TRBJ2-1, with D possibly being TRBD1 or TRBD2 (5 bases each). Germline values: CDR1 SGDLS, CDR2 YYNGEE. CDR3 length: 15 residues. V lost 4 bases to trimming and J lost 7 bases, with 18 bases between them. The chain's CDR3 is CASSTTGTGVNEQFF. DNA of the CDR3: TGTGCCAGCAGCACCACCGGGACGGGTGTTAATGAGCAGTTCTTC.